This TCR beta chain was found in a study of blood T cell repertoires in COVID-19 (dated by TCRdb to between 2020 and 2021). Looking at the study overall: Samples from collaborators originated in the United States, Italy and Spain and spanned both the acute and convalescent phases of COVID-19. The prospective study material was composed of cDNA or gDNA derived from T cells, B-cell-depleted T cells, or PBMCs. Deeply sampled blood TCRbeta repertoires from subjects exposed to, actively infected with, or recovered from COVID-19 were included in the dataset. The repertoires were released in a freely available public database meant as a resource for research on the immune response to SARS-CoV-2. Samples came from the ongoing ImmuneRACE study (first 160 participants) plus 1,254 subjects from 6 global collaborators. Sample metadata almost always included a de-identified subject ID, COVID-19 status, age in years and sex. HLA class I and class II types, where available, came from metadata supplied by the sample provider rather than from assay-based typing. Study-level results and caveats: Clinical and demographic metadata were provided uncurated, with the amount varying by source and participant.

The collaborating institutions used their own protocols to collect whole blood in K2EDTA tubes. For TCRbeta analysis, collaborator samples were shipped as frozen whole blood, as isolated PBMCs, or as DNA extracted from either sample type. The junction shows trimming of 5 bases on V and 8 bases on J, plus 18 bases between the germline ends. The CDR3 covers 14 residues, taking in both the cysteine and the phenylalanine. Of the read, only the CDR3 DNA is kept; its 42 bases are in frame from base 1. The germline V gene supplies CDR1 SGHVS and CDR2 FQNEAQ. TCRbeta CDR3 regions were amplified from genomic DNA by means of the immunoSEQ Assay, a bias-controlled multiplex PCR. In the original analysis: Nucleated cell counts per sample were estimated from amplification of reference gene primers within the assay. To quantify the absolute abundance of each unique TCRbeta CDR3 rearrangement, sequence reads were collapsed and filtered. For each sample, productive Simpson clonality was calculated by taking the square root of Simpson's diversity index across productive rearrangements. Imported from immuneACCESS, the table was reduced by TCRdb to in-frame sequences with V and J called. These copies leave out some clones; in studies compared against another copy, an unresolved V gene accounts for under half, and the cause of the remainder is not known. The V and J calls and the clone size are those of that table, but D and trimming were determined from the DNA. The sample table records approximately 96,000 clones; around 85% of these occur just once. In total, the top ten clones hold over 8.5% of the sample.

This clone was counted a single time. Its recognized antigen is unknown. No base quality values were provided; no much bigger clone lies one nucleotide off. This sequence was found in an elderly woman with acute or convalescent COVID-19. The chain is encoded by TRBV7-8 joined to TRBJ1-2; perhaps TRBD1 is the D gene, with 5 bases matching. Sample: peripheral blood. The nucleotide sequence reads TGTGCCAGCAGCGGAGTAGGGGTATTGGGAGGCTACACCTTC. This encodes CASSGVGVLGGYTF.